This T cell receptor beta chain was recorded in a study of CD8 T cells in Susac syndrome. General observations from the study: The peak of CD8+ clonal expansion in Susac was seen in TEMRA cells and active patients.

As for this clonotype: Its specificity is not known.

Random hexamers primed reverse transcription of 0.5 to 1 ug RNA. TCRdb analysed the immunoSEQ multiplex PCR reads with MiXCR anew, one entry per CDR3 protein. This table has about 80,000 distinct CDR3 sequences, 94% appearing once. CDR3 length: 12 amino acids. Germline CDR1 and CDR2: LGHNT and FRNRAP. Trimming took off 4 bases at V and 0 bases at J, with 3 bases between the two ends. The study sequenced TCR beta in blood CD8+ and CD4+ T cells. The authors negatively isolated CD8+ and CD4+ T cells and FACS-enriched TEMRA cells. The source of this sequence is a human donor with Susac syndrome. The specimen was CD8+ T cells from PBMCs. The chain carries TRBV12-5 and TRBJ2-5; no definite D call. The CDR3 bases are TGTGCTAGTGGTTACCACCAAGAGACCCAGTACTTC. Protein: CASGYHQETQYF.